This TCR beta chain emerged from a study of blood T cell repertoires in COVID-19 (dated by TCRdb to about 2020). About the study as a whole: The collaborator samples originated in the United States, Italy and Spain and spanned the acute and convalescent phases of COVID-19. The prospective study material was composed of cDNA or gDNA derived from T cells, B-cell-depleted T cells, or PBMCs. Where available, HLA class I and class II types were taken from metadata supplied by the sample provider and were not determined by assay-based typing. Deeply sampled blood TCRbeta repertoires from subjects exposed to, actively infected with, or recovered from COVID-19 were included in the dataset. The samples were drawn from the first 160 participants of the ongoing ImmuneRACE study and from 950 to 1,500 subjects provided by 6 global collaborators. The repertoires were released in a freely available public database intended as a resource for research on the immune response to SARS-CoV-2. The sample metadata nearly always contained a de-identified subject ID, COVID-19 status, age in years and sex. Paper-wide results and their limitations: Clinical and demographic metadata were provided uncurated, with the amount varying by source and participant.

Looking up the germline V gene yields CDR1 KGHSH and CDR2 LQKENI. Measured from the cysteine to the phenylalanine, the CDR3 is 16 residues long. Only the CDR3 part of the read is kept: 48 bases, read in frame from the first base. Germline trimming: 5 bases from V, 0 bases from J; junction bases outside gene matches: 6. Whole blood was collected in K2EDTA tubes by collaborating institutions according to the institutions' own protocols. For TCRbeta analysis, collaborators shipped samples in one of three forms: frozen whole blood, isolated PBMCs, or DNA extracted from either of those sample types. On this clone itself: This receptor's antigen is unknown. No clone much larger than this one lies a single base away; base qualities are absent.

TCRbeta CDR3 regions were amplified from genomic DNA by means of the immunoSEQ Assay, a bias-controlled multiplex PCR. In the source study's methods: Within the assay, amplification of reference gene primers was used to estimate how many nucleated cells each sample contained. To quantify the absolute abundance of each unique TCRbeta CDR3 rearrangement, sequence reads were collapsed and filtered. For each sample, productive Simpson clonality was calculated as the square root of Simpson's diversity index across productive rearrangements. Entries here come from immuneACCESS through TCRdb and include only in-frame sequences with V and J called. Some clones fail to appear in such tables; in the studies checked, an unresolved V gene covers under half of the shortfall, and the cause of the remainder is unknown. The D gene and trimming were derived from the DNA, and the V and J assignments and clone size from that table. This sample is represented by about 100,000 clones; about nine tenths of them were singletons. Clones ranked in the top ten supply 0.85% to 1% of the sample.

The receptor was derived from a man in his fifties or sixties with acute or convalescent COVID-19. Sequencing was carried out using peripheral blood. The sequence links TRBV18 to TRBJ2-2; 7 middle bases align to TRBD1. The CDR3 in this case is CASSARQGTNTGELFF. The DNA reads TGTGCCAGCTCAGCGAGACAGGGAACGAACACCGGGGAGCTGTTTTTT.